This is a list of T cell receptor beta chains from one sample in a study of blood T cells in healthy people across ages. Via MiXCR, TCRdb re-called the 5' RACE reads, giving one row per CDR3 protein. The table has 1,800,000 or so distinct CDR3 sequences, around 42% seen once. Sequenced material: blood. Receptors originate from a human donor in good health. Both conserved end residues are part of each CDR3. D genes are given only for firm matches. Clone size is not always given. Where it is, it says once, few, many or a class for expanded clones.

j_call clone_size d_call v_call cdr3_aa cdr3_nt
TRBJ2-4 few TRBD1 TRBV6-5 CASSYSRQGSVQQYF TGTGCCAGCAGTTACTCGAGACAGGGTAGCGTTCAGCAGTACTTC
TRBJ1-1 - TRBD1 TRBV18 CASLPNRGNTEAFF TGTGCCAGCTTACCGAACAGGGGTAACACTGAAGCTTTCTTT
TRBJ2-2 - - TRBV29-1 CSVVAAGELFF TGCAGCGTTGTTGCGGCCGGGGAGCTGTTTTTT
TRBJ2-7 - TRBD1 TRBV6-6 CASSGQGVSSYEQYF TGTGCCAGCAGCGGACAGGGGGTGTCCTCCTACGAGCAGTACTTC
TRBJ1-5 few - TRBV24-1 CATSDIGRGEDQPQHF TGTGCCACCAGTGATATCGGAAGGGGAGAGGATCAGCCCCAGCATTTT
TRBJ2-6 once - TRBV29-1 CSVDLGSGANVRTF TGCAGCGTTGACCTGGGCTCTGGGGCCAACGTCCGGACTTTC
TRBJ2-7 few TRBD1 TRBV6-5 CASSQARQGRDEQYF TGTGCCAGCTCCCAGGCAAGACAGGGTCGCGACGAGCAGTACTTC
TRBJ1-4 once - TRBV20-1 CSARDGASRSEKLFF TGCAGTGCTAGAGATGGGGCGTCCCGGAGTGAAAAACTGTTTTTT
TRBJ2-7 once - TRBV20-1 CSASGLRANYEQYF TGCAGTGCCTCTGGGCTGAGGGCCAACTACGAGCAGTACTTC
TRBJ1-2 few - TRBV11-2 CASSLGGDNYYGYTF TGTGCCAGCAGCTTAGGAGGGGATAACTACTATGGCTACACCTTC
TRBJ2-7 many - TRBV7-9 CASSFIGYEQYF TGTGCCAGCAGTTTTATAGGGTACGAGCAGTACTTC
TRBJ1-1 - - TRBV20-1 CSARDQVGAEAFF TGCAGTGCTAGAGATCAGGTCGGGGCTGAAGCTTTCTTT
TRBJ2-5 - - TRBV5-1 CASSFEGFATETQYF TGCGCCAGCAGCTTTGAGGGTTTCGCGACGGAGACCCAGTACTTC
TRBJ2-7 - TRBD2 TRBV20-1 CSARDLAGGYEQYF TGCAGTGCTAGAGATCTTGCGGGGGGGTACGAGCAGTACTTC
TRBJ1-5 once TRBD1 TRBV28 CASSTRDRELQPQHF TGTGCCAGCAGTACCCGGGACAGGGAGCTTCAGCCCCAGCATTTT
TRBJ1-1 few - TRBV4-3 CASSQLQGQGEAFF TGCGCCAGCAGCCAGTTACAGGGCCAGGGTGAAGCTTTCTTT
TRBJ2-5 - - TRBV5-1 CASSSGRNPRETQYF TGCGCCAGCAGCTCCGGACGGAACCCTCGGGAGACCCAGTACTTC
TRBJ2-3 - TRBD2 TRBV28 CASSTNLAGGITDTQYF TGTGCCAGCAGTACCAATCTAGCGGGGGGTATAACAGATACGCAGTATTTT
TRBJ1-6 few TRBD1 TRBV7-2 CASSLIPGGTGFNSPLHF TGTGCCAGCAGCTTAATCCCGGGGGGGACAGGGTTTAATTCACCCCTCCACTTT
TRBJ2-1 - - TRBV20-1 CSARDLDPEWNEQFF TGCAGTGCTAGAGATCTAGACCCGGAATGGAATGAGCAGTTCTTC
TRBJ2-5 few - TRBV6-1 CASRTRDPKTQYF TGTGCCAGCAGAACGAGGGATCCGAAGACCCAGTACTTC
TRBJ1-6 - - TRBV28 CASSSPVLYNSPLHF TGTGCCAGCAGTTCCCCCGTACTCTATAATTCACCCCTCCACTTT
TRBJ2-7 - - TRBV7-8 CASSLPGARGEQYF TGTGCCAGCAGCTTACCGGGGGCTCGGGGCGAGCAGTACTTC
TRBJ2-5 - TRBD2 TRBV11-2 CASSLERGNQETQYF TGTGCCAGCAGCTTGGAGCGGGGTAACCAAGAGACCCAGTACTTC
TRBJ2-3 - - TRBV5-1 CASSRQGGPDTQYF TGCGCCAGCAGCCGCCAGGGAGGACCAGATACGCAGTATTTT
TRBJ1-2 few - TRBV10-3 CAISENTNPGYTF TGTGCCATCAGTGAAAACACAAATCCTGGCTACACCTTC
TRBJ2-7 - TRBD1 TRBV5-1 CANSLRTGEDEQYF TGCGCCAACAGCTTAAGGACAGGGGAGGACGAGCAGTACTTC
TRBJ2-3 - - TRBV7-3 CASSLNAGGISTDTQYF TGTGCCAGCAGCTTAAATGCAGGGGGGATCAGCACAGATACGCAGTATTTT
TRBJ2-5 - TRBD1 TRBV29-1 CSVGHGTGVREQYF TGCAGCGTAGGACACGGGACAGGGGTCCGGGAGCAGTACTTC
TRBJ2-7 few - TRBV12-3/TRBV12-4 CASSLAIDRGLSYEQYF TGTGCCAGCAGTTTAGCTATAGACCGGGGCCTCTCCTACGAGCAGTACTTC
TRBJ2-3 - - TRBV12-3/TRBV12-4 CASSLAPDAQYF TGTGCCAGCAGTTTGGCACCAGATGCGCAATATTTT
TRBJ1-1 many - TRBV7-3 CASSMSPNTEAFF TGTGCCAGCAGTATGTCCCCGAACACTGAAGCTTTCTTT
TRBJ2-6 - - TRBV7-9 CASSLGEYRGQGSGANVLTF TGTGCCAGCAGCTTAGGAGAGTACCGTGGACAAGGCTCTGGGGCCAACGTCCTGACTTTC
TRBJ2-7 - TRBD1 TRBV6-5 CASRFGQGTYEQYF TGTGCCAGCAGATTCGGACAGGGCACCTACGAGCAGTACTTC
TRBJ2-7 - TRBD1 TRBV28 CASSFRDRGLWEQYF TGTGCCAGCAGTTTCAGGGACAGGGGGCTATGGGAGCAGTACTTC
TRBJ2-1 - TRBD2 TRBV5-6 CASSLAYGGGYYNEQFF TGTGCCAGCAGCTTGGCTTATGGCGGGGGATACTACAATGAGCAGTTCTTC
TRBJ1-2 few - TRBV11-1 CASSAAGNYGYTF TGTGCCAGCAGTGCGGCAGGGAACTATGGCTACACCTTC
TRBJ2-5 few TRBD1 TRBV12-3/TRBV12-4 CASSPGQGQTQYF TGTGCCAGCAGTCCAGGACAGGGTCAGACCCAGTACTTC
TRBJ2-3 - - TRBV7-9 CAGSSYSDTQYF TGTGCCGGCAGCTCCTACTCAGATACGCAGTATTTT
TRBJ2-1 few TRBD1 TRBV7-2 CASSWTGTGSHNEQFF TGTGCCAGCAGCTGGACCGGGACAGGGAGCCACAATGAGCAGTTCTTC
TRBJ2-1 - - TRBV29-1 CSVAIGSYNEQFF TGCAGCGTTGCGATTGGCTCCTACAATGAGCAGTTCTTC
TRBJ2-7 - - TRBV29-1 CSVFSVVGGNSEQYF TGCAGCGTTTTCTCAGTCGTGGGGGGAAATAGCGAGCAGTACTTC
TRBJ1-5 - - TRBV7-2 CASSSDISNQPQHF TGTGCCAGCAGCTCGGACATTAGCAATCAGCCCCAGCATTTT
TRBJ2-5 - TRBD1 TRBV28 CASSHHLQGAGETQYF TGTGCCAGCAGCCACCACCTACAGGGGGCCGGGGAGACCCAGTACTTC
TRBJ1-2 few TRBD1 TRBV12-3/TRBV12-4 CASSLGSQGAIGYTF TGTGCCAGCAGTTTAGGAAGTCAGGGGGCAATTGGCTACACCTTC
TRBJ2-7 - - TRBV7-2 CASSLLNSGPILGQYF TGTGCCAGCAGCTTACTCAATTCGGGACCGATCCTAGGGCAGTACTTC
TRBJ2-2 - - TRBV9 CASSVLQGYGELFF TGTGCCAGCAGCGTCCTCCAGGGGTACGGGGAGCTGTTTTTT
TRBJ1-2 - - TRBV2 CASSEQSYGYTF TGTGCCAGCAGTGAACAGTCCTATGGCTACACCTTC
TRBJ2-3 - TRBD1 TRBV27 CASSLGGRGPTDTQYF TGTGCCAGCAGTTTAGGGGGAAGGGGGCCCACAGATACGCAGTATTTT
TRBJ2-1 - TRBD2 TRBV12-3/TRBV12-4 CASSLVLASGAEQFF TGTGCCAGCAGTTTGGTTCTGGCTAGCGGGGCAGAGCAGTTCTTC